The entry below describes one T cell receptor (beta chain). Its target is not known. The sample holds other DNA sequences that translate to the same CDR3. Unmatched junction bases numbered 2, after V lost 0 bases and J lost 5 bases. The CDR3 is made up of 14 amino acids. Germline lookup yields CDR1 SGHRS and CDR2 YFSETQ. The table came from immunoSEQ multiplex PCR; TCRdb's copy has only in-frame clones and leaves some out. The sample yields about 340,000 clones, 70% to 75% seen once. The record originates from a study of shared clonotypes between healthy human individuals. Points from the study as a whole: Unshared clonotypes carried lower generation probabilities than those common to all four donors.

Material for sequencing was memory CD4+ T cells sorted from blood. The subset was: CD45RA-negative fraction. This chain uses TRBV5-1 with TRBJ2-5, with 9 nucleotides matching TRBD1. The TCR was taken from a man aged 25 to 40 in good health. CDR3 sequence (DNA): TGCGCCAGCAGCTTGGGGGGACAGGGCGAGACCCAGTACTTC. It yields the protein CASSLGGQGETQYF.